This TCR beta chain was profiled in a study of cytomegalovirus exposure and HLA in healthy donors. As for the study in general: Genotyping showed 75% to 90% of approximately 430 donors falling in the Caucasian-associated ancestry cluster. Study-wide findings and caveats: Cytomegalovirus status was reportedly diagnosed by the classifier with high specificity and sensitivity. Later on, an analysis tied 15,000 to 20,000 TCR beta sequences to HLA alleles at 0.05 false discovery rate. The authors considered a cluster of highly shared sequence variants likely to be a sequencing artifact.

In this sample, this clone turned up a few times. Its antigen is not known. PCR was performed using 60 Vbeta and 13 Jbeta primers. Generated by immunoSEQ multiplex PCR, the TCRdb table keeps only in-frame clones and is missing some. The sample has roughly 200,000 clones; around 80% are singletons. Germline V gives CDR1 MNHNS, CDR2 SASEGT. Trimming pared 2 bases from V and 2 bases from J, leaving 12 bases between. The CDR3 has 16 residues. V gene TRBV6-1 combines with J gene TRBJ2-2; no reliable D call. This receptor was taken from a young man in good health and CMV-seronegative. Sequences were obtained from PBMCs. CDR3 loop: CASSEFWLPNTGELFF. The CDR3 DNA sequence: TGTGCCAGCAGTGAATTTTGGCTCCCCAACACCGGGGAGCTGTTTTTT.